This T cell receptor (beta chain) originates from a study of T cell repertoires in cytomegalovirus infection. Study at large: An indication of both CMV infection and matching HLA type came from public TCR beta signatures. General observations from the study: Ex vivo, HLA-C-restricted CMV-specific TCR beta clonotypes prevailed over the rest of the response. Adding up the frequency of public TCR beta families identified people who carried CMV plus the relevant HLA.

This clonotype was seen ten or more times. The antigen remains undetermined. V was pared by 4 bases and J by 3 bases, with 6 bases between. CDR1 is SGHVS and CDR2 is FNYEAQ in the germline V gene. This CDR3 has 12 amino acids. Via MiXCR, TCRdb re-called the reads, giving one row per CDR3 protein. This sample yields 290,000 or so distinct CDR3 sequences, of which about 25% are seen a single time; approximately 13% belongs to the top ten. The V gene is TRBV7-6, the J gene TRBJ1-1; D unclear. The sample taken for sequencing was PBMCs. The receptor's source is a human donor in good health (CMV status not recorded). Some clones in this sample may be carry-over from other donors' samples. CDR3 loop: CASSSRDTEAFF. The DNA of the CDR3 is TGTGCCAGCAGCTCGCGAGACACTGAAGCTTTCTTT.